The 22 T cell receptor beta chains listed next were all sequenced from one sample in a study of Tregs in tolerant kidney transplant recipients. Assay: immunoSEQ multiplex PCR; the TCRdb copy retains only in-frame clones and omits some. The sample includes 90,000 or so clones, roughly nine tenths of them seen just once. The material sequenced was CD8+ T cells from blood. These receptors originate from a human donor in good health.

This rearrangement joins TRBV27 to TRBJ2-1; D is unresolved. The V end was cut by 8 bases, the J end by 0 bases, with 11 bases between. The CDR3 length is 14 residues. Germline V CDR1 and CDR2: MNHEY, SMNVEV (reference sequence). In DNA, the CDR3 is TGTGCCAGCGAGAGCGCGAACTCCTACAATGAGCAGTTCTTC. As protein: CASESANSYNEQFF.

This chain's CDR3 is CSVEARGDTEAFF. DNA for the CDR3: TGCAGCGTTGAAGCAAGGGGGGACACTGAAGCTTTCTTT. This chain connects TRBV29-1 to TRBJ1-1; D may be TRBD1 (6 bases). The V gene's germline CDR1 is SQVTM and CDR2 ANQGSEA. Trimming stripped 1 base from V and 3 bases from J, with 9 bases between. The CDR3 runs to 13 residues.

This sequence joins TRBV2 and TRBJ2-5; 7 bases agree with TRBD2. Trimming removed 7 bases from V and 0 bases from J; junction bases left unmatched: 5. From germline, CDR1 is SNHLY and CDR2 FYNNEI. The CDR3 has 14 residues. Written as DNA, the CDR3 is TGTGCCAGCAACCCCCTAGCGGACCAAGAGACCCAGTACTTC. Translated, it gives CASNPLADQETQYF.

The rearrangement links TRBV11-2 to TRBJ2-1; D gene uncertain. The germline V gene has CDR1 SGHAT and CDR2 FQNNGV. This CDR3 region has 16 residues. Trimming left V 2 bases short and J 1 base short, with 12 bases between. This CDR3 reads CASSLNGVISYNEQFF. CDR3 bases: TGTGCCAGCAGCTTAAATGGCGTTATTTCCTACAATGAGCAGTTCTTC.

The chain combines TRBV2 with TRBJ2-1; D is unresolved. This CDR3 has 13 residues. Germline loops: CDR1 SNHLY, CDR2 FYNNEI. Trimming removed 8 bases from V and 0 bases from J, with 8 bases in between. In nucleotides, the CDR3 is TGTGCCAGCGACGGAAGCTCCTACAATGAGCAGTTCTTC. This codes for CASDGSSYNEQFF.

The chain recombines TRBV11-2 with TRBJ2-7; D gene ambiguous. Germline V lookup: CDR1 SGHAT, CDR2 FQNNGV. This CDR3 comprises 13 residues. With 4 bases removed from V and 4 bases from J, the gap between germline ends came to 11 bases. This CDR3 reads CASSSGPLYEQYF. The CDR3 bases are TGTGCCAGCAGCTCCGGGCCCCTATACGAGCAGTACTTC.

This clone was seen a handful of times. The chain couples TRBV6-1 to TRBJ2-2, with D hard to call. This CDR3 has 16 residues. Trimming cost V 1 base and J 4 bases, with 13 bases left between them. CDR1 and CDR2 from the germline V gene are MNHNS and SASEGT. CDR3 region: CASSEGLDIITGELFF. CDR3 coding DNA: TGTGCCAGCAGTGAAGGGCTAGATATAATCACCGGGGAGCTGTTTTTT.

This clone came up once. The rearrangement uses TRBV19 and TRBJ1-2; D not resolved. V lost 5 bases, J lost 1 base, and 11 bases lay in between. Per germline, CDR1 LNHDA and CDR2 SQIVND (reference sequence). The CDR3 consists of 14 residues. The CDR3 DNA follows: TGTGCCAGTAGTCGCTCGAGTAGTAACTATGGCTACACCTTC. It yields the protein CASSRSSSNYGYTF.

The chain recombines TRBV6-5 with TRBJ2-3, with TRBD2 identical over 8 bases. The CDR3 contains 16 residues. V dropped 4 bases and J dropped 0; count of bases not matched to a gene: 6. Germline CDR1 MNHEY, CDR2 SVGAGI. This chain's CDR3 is CASSSLAGLSTDTQYF. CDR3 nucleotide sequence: TGTGCCAGCAGTTCTTTAGCGGGACTGAGCACAGATACGCAGTATTTT.

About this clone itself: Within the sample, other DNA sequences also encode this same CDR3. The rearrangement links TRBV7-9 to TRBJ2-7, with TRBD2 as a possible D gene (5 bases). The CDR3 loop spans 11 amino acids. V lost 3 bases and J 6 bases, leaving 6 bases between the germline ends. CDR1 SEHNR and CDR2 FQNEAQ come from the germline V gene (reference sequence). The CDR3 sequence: CASSLGVEQYF. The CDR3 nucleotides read TGTGCCAGCAGCTTGGGAGTCGAGCAGTACTTC.

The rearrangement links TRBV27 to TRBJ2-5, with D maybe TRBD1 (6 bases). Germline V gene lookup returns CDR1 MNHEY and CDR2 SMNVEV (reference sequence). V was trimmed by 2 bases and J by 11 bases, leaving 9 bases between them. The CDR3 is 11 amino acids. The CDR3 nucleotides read TGTGCCAGCAGTTTAGGGGACAAGCAGTACTTC. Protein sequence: CASSLGDKQYF.

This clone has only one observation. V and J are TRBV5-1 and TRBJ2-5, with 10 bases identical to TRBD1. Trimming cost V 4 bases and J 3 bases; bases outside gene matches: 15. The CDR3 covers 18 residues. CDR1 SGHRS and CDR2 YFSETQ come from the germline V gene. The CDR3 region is CASSHNPSDRGLKETQYF. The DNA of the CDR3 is TGCGCCAGCAGCCACAACCCCTCCGACAGGGGGCTGAAAGAGACCCAGTACTTC.

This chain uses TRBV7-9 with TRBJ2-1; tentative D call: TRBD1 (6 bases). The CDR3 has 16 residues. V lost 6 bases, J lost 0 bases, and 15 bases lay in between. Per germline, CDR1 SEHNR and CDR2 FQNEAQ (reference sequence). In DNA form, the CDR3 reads TGTGCCAGCAGATCAAAGGGGGAGAGCTCCTACAATGAGCAGTTCTTC. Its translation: CASRSKGESSYNEQFF.

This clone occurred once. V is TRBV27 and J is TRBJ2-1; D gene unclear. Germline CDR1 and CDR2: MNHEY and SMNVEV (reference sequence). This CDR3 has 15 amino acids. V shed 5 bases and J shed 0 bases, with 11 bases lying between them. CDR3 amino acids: CASSPFISSYNEQFF. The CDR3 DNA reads TGTGCCAGCAGTCCATTTATAAGCTCCTACAATGAGCAGTTCTTC.

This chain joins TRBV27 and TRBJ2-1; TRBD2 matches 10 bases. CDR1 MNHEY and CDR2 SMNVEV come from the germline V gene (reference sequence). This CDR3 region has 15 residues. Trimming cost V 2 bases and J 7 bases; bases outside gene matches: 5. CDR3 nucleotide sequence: TGTGCCAGCAGTTTACAGCGGGGGGGCGGGAATGAGCAGTTCTTC. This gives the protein CASSLQRGGGNEQFF.

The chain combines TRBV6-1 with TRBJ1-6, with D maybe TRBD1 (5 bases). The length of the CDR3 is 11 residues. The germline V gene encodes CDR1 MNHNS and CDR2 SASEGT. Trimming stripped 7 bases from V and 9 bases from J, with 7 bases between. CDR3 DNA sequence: TGTGCCAGCACAGGGAGTTCACCCCTCCACTTT. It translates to CASTGSSPLHF.

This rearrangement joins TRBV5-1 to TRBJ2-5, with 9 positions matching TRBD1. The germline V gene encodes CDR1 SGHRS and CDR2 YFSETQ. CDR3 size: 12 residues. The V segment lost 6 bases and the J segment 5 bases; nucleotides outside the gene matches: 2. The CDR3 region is CASKDRGETQYF. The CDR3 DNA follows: TGCGCCAGCAAGGACAGGGGTGAGACCCAGTACTTC.

CDR3 bases: TGTGCCAGCAGTTTATCCGGGACGGCCTATGGCTACACCTTC. Protein sequence: CASSLSGTAYGYTF. The chain joins TRBV27 to TRBJ1-2, with D maybe TRBD1 (5 bases). The CDR3 has 14 residues. V was cut by 0 bases and J by 4 bases, with 9 bases left in between. Germline lookup yields CDR1 MNHEY and CDR2 SMNVEV (reference sequence).

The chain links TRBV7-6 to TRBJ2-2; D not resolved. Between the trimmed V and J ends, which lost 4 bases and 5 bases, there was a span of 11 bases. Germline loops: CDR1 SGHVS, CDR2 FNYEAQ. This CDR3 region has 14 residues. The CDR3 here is CASSYVVGTGELFF. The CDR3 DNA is TGTGCCAGCAGCTACGTGGTGGGGACCGGGGAGCTGTTTTTT.

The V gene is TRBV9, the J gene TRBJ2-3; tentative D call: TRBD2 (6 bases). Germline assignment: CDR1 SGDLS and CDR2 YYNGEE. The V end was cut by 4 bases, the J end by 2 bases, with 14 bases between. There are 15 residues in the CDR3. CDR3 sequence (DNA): TGTGCCAGCAGCACCCGAGGAGGGTTCACAGATACGCAGTATTTT. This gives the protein CASSTRGGFTDTQYF.

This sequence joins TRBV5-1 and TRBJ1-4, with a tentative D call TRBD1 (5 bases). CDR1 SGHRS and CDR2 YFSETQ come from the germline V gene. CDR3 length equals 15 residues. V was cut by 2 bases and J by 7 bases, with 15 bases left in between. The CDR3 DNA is TGCGCCAGCAGCTTCGGACACCTAGGTGGTGAAAAACTGTTTTTT. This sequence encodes CASSFGHLGGEKLFF.

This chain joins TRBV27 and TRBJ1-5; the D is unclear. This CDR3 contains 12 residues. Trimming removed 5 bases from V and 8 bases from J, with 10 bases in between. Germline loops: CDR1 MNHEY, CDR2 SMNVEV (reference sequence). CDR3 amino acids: CASSPGVEPQHF. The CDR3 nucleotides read TGTGCCAGCAGTCCCGGGGTTGAGCCCCAGCATTTT.